The rows below give T cell receptor beta chains drawn from one sample of a study of T cell repertoires in aging, cancer and after chemotherapy. In TCRdb, the multiplex PCR reads were re-called with MiXCR into one record per CDR3 protein. The table has more than 4,000 distinct CDR3 sequences, under 55% seen once. Material for sequencing was blood. These receptors all stem from a human donor in good health. Each CDR3 is given with its conserved first and last residue. Fields, in order: CDR3 DNA, CDR3 protein, CDR3 length, J gene, V gene, D gene, clone size. A D gene is named only where the DNA matches it firmly. Clone size is stated in some rows and not others, as once, few, many or a class when expanded.

CDR3 DNA: TGTGCCAGTAAGATTGGGCAGTCCTCCGGGGGGGAGCAGTTCTTC; CDR3 protein: CASKIGQSSGGEQFF; CDR3 length: 15; J gene: TRBJ2-1; V gene: TRBV19; D gene: TRBD2; clone size: NA
CDR3 DNA: TGCAGTGCTTCACCGTTGGGACGGGACAATGAGCAGTTCTTC; CDR3 protein: CSASPLGRDNEQFF; CDR3 length: 14; J gene: TRBJ2-1; V gene: TRBV20-1; D gene: NA; clone size: once
CDR3 DNA: TGTGCCAGCAGCCAAGACAGGGGCTATGGCTACACCTTC; CDR3 protein: CASSQDRGYGYTF; CDR3 length: 13; J gene: TRBJ1-2; V gene: TRBV7-3; D gene: TRBD1; clone size: NA
CDR3 DNA: TGTGCCAGTAGTATAGGGCAGGGGGCGAATAATTCACCCCTCCACTTT; CDR3 protein: CASSIGQGANNSPLHF; CDR3 length: 16; J gene: TRBJ1-6; V gene: TRBV19; D gene: TRBD1; clone size: NA
CDR3 DNA: TGTGCCAGTAGTATGACTAGCACAGATACGCAGTATTTT; CDR3 protein: CASSMTSTDTQYF; CDR3 length: 13; J gene: TRBJ2-3; V gene: TRBV19; D gene: NA; clone size: few
CDR3 DNA: TGCAGCGTTGAAAAATCGGGAGGCTACACCTTC; CDR3 protein: CSVEKSGGYTF; CDR3 length: 11; J gene: TRBJ1-2; V gene: TRBV29-1; D gene: NA; clone size: few
CDR3 DNA: TGTGCCAGCAGCTTGGTAGCGAACACTGGAAACACCATATATTTT; CDR3 protein: CASSLVANTGNTIYF; CDR3 length: 15; J gene: TRBJ1-3; V gene: TRBV5-6; D gene: NA; clone size: few
CDR3 DNA: TGCAGCGTAGAAGCAGGGCTGGGTGAAGCTTTCTTT; CDR3 protein: CSVEAGLGEAFF; CDR3 length: 12; J gene: TRBJ1-1; V gene: TRBV29-1; D gene: NA; clone size: once
CDR3 DNA: TGTGCCATCAGTGCGAACAGGGACGAGCAGTACTTC; CDR3 protein: CAISANRDEQYF; CDR3 length: 12; J gene: TRBJ2-7; V gene: TRBV10-3; D gene: NA; clone size: NA
CDR3 DNA: TGTGCCAGCCGCCTCGTCTCCTGGGGAAACTCACCCCTCCACTTT; CDR3 protein: CASRLVSWGNSPLHF; CDR3 length: 15; J gene: TRBJ1-6; V gene: TRBV27; D gene: NA; clone size: NA
CDR3 DNA: TGTGCCAGCAGTCACCATTCAGGGGAGGCTGGCTACACCTTC; CDR3 protein: CASSHHSGEAGYTF; CDR3 length: 14; J gene: TRBJ1-2; V gene: TRBV12-3/TRBV12-4; D gene: NA; clone size: few
CDR3 DNA: TGTGCCATCAGTGAGCAGGGGGGAGATCGCCTAGAGACCCAGTACTTC; CDR3 protein: CAISEQGGDRLETQYF; CDR3 length: 16; J gene: TRBJ2-5; V gene: TRBV6-5; D gene: NA; clone size: NA
CDR3 DNA: TGCAGCGCCGGGGGCGGACGCGAGGATACGCAGTATTTT; CDR3 protein: CSAGGGREDTQYF; CDR3 length: 13; J gene: TRBJ2-3; V gene: TRBV29-1; D gene: NA; clone size: medium-sized
CDR3 DNA: TGTGCCAGTATCCCGGGACAGCTTACTAACAATGAGCAGTTCTTC; CDR3 protein: CASIPGQLTNNEQFF; CDR3 length: 15; J gene: TRBJ2-1; V gene: TRBV19; D gene: TRBD1; clone size: few
CDR3 DNA: TGTGCCAGTAGTATGAGTTTTAGCTCCTACGAGCAGTACTTC; CDR3 protein: CASSMSFSSYEQYF; CDR3 length: 14; J gene: TRBJ2-7; V gene: TRBV19; D gene: NA; clone size: NA
CDR3 DNA: TGTGCCAGCTCACCCCAGCCTGTGCCAGATACGCAGTATTTT; CDR3 protein: CASSPQPVPDTQYF; CDR3 length: 14; J gene: TRBJ2-3; V gene: TRBV18; D gene: NA; clone size: NA
CDR3 DNA: TGTGCCAGTAGCTCCGGGACAGACCACACCGGGGAGCTGTTTTTT; CDR3 protein: CASSSGTDHTGELFF; CDR3 length: 15; J gene: TRBJ2-2; V gene: TRBV19; D gene: TRBD1; clone size: NA
CDR3 DNA: TGCAGTGCTAGAGAGGGGGGAACAGCTAATTCACCCCTCCACTTT; CDR3 protein: CSAREGGTANSPLHF; CDR3 length: 15; J gene: TRBJ1-6; V gene: TRBV20-1; D gene: NA; clone size: once
CDR3 DNA: TGTGCCACCAGCGCGGGTGGGGAGCTGTTTTTT; CDR3 protein: CATSAGGELFF; CDR3 length: 11; J gene: TRBJ2-2; V gene: TRBV15; D gene: NA; clone size: large
CDR3 DNA: TGTGCCAGCCGGAGGGCGAGGAGCTCCTACGAGCAGTACTTC; CDR3 protein: CASRRARSSYEQYF; CDR3 length: 14; J gene: TRBJ2-7; V gene: TRBV27; D gene: NA; clone size: few
CDR3 DNA: TGTGCCAGCAGCCCCCGGACAGCGCCGACTGGGACAGATACGCAGTATTTT; CDR3 protein: CASSPRTAPTGTDTQYF; CDR3 length: 17; J gene: TRBJ2-3; V gene: TRBV5-4; D gene: NA; clone size: NA
CDR3 DNA: TGTGCCAGCAGCCCTTCCGGGACTAGCGGCAATGAGCAGTTCTTC; CDR3 protein: CASSPSGTSGNEQFF; CDR3 length: 15; J gene: TRBJ2-1; V gene: TRBV6-5; D gene: TRBD2; clone size: few
CDR3 DNA: TGTGCCAGCAGCCGACAGGGGGTTGGCGCTGAAGCTTTCTTT; CDR3 protein: CASSRQGVGAEAFF; CDR3 length: 14; J gene: TRBJ1-1; V gene: TRBV7-9; D gene: TRBD1; clone size: NA
CDR3 DNA: TGTGCCAGCAGTGGGGGACAGCCCTACAATGAGCAGTTCTTC; CDR3 protein: CASSGGQPYNEQFF; CDR3 length: 14; J gene: TRBJ2-1; V gene: TRBV27; D gene: TRBD1; clone size: NA
CDR3 DNA: TGTGCCAGTAAGGATAGCGGGAGCAGTAGCACAGATACGCAGTATTTT; CDR3 protein: CASKDSGSSSTDTQYF; CDR3 length: 16; J gene: TRBJ2-3; V gene: TRBV19; D gene: TRBD2; clone size: NA
CDR3 DNA: TGCAGTGCTAGAGCCCTGACTAGCACGGAGACCCAGTACTTC; CDR3 protein: CSARALTSTETQYF; CDR3 length: 14; J gene: TRBJ2-5; V gene: TRBV20-1; D gene: TRBD2; clone size: few
CDR3 DNA: TGTGCCTGGATCCCCGGGGAGGACACCGGGGAGCTGTTTTTT; CDR3 protein: CAWIPGEDTGELFF; CDR3 length: 14; J gene: TRBJ2-2; V gene: TRBV30; D gene: NA; clone size: few
CDR3 DNA: TGTGCCAGCAGTTTGTCGGGGTTTAACAATGAGCAGTTCTTC; CDR3 protein: CASSLSGFNNEQFF; CDR3 length: 14; J gene: TRBJ2-1; V gene: TRBV12-3/TRBV12-4; D gene: NA; clone size: few
CDR3 DNA: TGTGCCACCAGCAGCTTAGCCTCTTCCAAAGATACGCAGTATTTT; CDR3 protein: CATSSLASSKDTQYF; CDR3 length: 15; J gene: TRBJ2-3; V gene: TRBV15; D gene: NA; clone size: NA
CDR3 DNA: TGTGCCACCAGCAGAGATCGGTCTAGCGGGAGCTACGAGCAGTACTTC; CDR3 protein: CATSRDRSSGSYEQYF; CDR3 length: 16; J gene: TRBJ2-7; V gene: TRBV15; D gene: TRBD2; clone size: few
CDR3 DNA: TGTGCCACCAGCGCGGACCAAATCGCTGGGGAGCTGTTTTTT; CDR3 protein: CATSADQIAGELFF; CDR3 length: 14; J gene: TRBJ2-2; V gene: TRBV15; D gene: NA; clone size: NA
CDR3 DNA: TGTGCCAGCAGGCCGGGACATGAAAAACTGTTTTTT; CDR3 protein: CASRPGHEKLFF; CDR3 length: 12; J gene: TRBJ1-4; V gene: TRBV28; D gene: NA; clone size: NA
CDR3 DNA: TGTGCCAGCAGTACCAGGGCGGGGAACACTGAAGCTTTCTTT; CDR3 protein: CASSTRAGNTEAFF; CDR3 length: 14; J gene: TRBJ1-1; V gene: TRBV12-3/TRBV12-4; D gene: NA; clone size: NA
CDR3 DNA: TGTGCCAGTAGTATCCGGTACGGGGGTTCACCCCTCCACTTT; CDR3 protein: CASSIRYGGSPLHF; CDR3 length: 14; J gene: TRBJ1-6; V gene: TRBV19; D gene: NA; clone size: few
CDR3 DNA: TGTGCCACCAGAGTCGGGACTGGAGTCGGGGCCAACGTCCTGACTTTC; CDR3 protein: CATRVGTGVGANVLTF; CDR3 length: 16; J gene: TRBJ2-6; V gene: TRBV15; D gene: NA; clone size: NA
CDR3 DNA: TGTGCCAGCAGTGGCGGACTAGGCGACTACGAGCAGTACTTC; CDR3 protein: CASSGGLGDYEQYF; CDR3 length: 14; J gene: TRBJ2-7; V gene: TRBV6-5; D gene: TRBD2; clone size: NA
CDR3 DNA: TGTGCCAGCAGTCTCGACGCATCCGGACAGGGATCATCCTACGAGCAGTACTTC; CDR3 protein: CASSLDASGQGSSYEQYF; CDR3 length: 18; J gene: TRBJ2-7; V gene: TRBV6-6; D gene: TRBD1; clone size: NA
CDR3 DNA: TGTGCCAGAGAAGGACAGGTCGTTAACAATGAGCAGTTCTTC; CDR3 protein: CAREGQVVNNEQFF; CDR3 length: 14; J gene: TRBJ2-1; V gene: TRBV6-5; D gene: TRBD1; clone size: NA
CDR3 DNA: TGCGCCAGCAGCTTTTTGGCGGGCACCGGGGAGCTGTTTTTT; CDR3 protein: CASSFLAGTGELFF; CDR3 length: 14; J gene: TRBJ2-2; V gene: TRBV5-1; D gene: NA; clone size: NA
CDR3 DNA: TGTGCCAGCAGTCCTCGGTCAGGTGGAACTAGAAAACTGTTTTTT; CDR3 protein: CASSPRSGGTRKLFF; CDR3 length: 15; J gene: TRBJ1-4; V gene: TRBV6-5; D gene: NA; clone size: NA
CDR3 DNA: TGCGCCAGCAGCTTGGATCGGGGTAACTCCTACGAGCAGTACTTC; CDR3 protein: CASSLDRGNSYEQYF; CDR3 length: 15; J gene: TRBJ2-7; V gene: TRBV5-1; D gene: NA; clone size: NA
CDR3 DNA: TGCAGCGTTGGGACTAGCGAAAGGGGCCATGGCTATAAAGAGACCCAGTACTTC; CDR3 protein: CSVGTSERGHGYKETQYF; CDR3 length: 18; J gene: TRBJ2-5; V gene: TRBV29-1; D gene: TRBD2; clone size: NA
CDR3 DNA: TGTGCCAGCAGTTATGGCGGCGCACGGAGCATTTCACCCCTCCACTTT; CDR3 protein: CASSYGGARSISPLHF; CDR3 length: 16; J gene: TRBJ1-6; V gene: TRBV6-5; D gene: NA; clone size: NA
CDR3 DNA: TGTGCCAGCAGCCCGGGACTTCATACCGGGGAGCTGTTTTTT; CDR3 protein: CASSPGLHTGELFF; CDR3 length: 14; J gene: TRBJ2-2; V gene: TRBV27; D gene: NA; clone size: few
CDR3 DNA: TGTGCCAGCAGTGAGAGTCAGGGGATTAATGAAAAACTGTTTTTT; CDR3 protein: CASSESQGINEKLFF; CDR3 length: 15; J gene: TRBJ1-4; V gene: TRBV6-5; D gene: NA; clone size: few
CDR3 DNA: TGTGCCAGCGCCGAAGGGTCCGGAGAGACCCAGTACTTC; CDR3 protein: CASAEGSGETQYF; CDR3 length: 13; J gene: TRBJ2-5; V gene: TRBV18; D gene: NA; clone size: NA
CDR3 DNA: TGTGCCAGCAGCTCATCGAGTGGGAACTATGGCTACACCTTC; CDR3 protein: CASSSSSGNYGYTF; CDR3 length: 14; J gene: TRBJ1-2; V gene: TRBV11-1; D gene: NA; clone size: few
CDR3 DNA: TGTGCCAGCAGTACGGTCGTTGGCGGGGAGCTGTTTTTT; CDR3 protein: CASSTVVGGELFF; CDR3 length: 13; J gene: TRBJ2-2; V gene: TRBV6-5; D gene: NA; clone size: NA
CDR3 DNA: TGTGCCAGCGGCACTCGGGGAGGCAATCAGCCCCAGCATTTT; CDR3 protein: CASGTRGGNQPQHF; CDR3 length: 14; J gene: TRBJ1-5; V gene: TRBV6-5; D gene: NA; clone size: NA
CDR3 DNA: TGTGCCAGCAGTCCAAGGACAGGGGGGATGGAGCAGTACTTC; CDR3 protein: CASSPRTGGMEQYF; CDR3 length: 14; J gene: TRBJ2-7; V gene: TRBV28; D gene: TRBD1; clone size: NA